This T cell receptor (beta chain) appears in the sequencing data of a study of shared clonotypes between healthy human individuals. Notes on this clone: Its matching antigen is unknown.

The authors loaded 200 ng DNA, approximately 30,000 T cell genomes, into sorted-subset replicate PCRs. Source study methods: In the immunoSEQ data, sequences were junction-only and lacked quality scores, so filtering differed. Some clones are missing from TCRdb's copy, which holds only in-frame ones; the method was immunoSEQ multiplex PCR. D and trimming come from the DNA, and the V and J calls and clone size come from that table. This sample has roughly 1.5 million clones; 95% to 99% occur once, and the top ten carry around 0.47%. J gave up 4 bases and V 3 bases, and 6 bases lay outside the gene matches. The CDR3 is 16 amino acids. CDR1 KGHSH and CDR2 LQKENI come from the germline V gene. Notes on the study in general: Owing to a small donor count, the genetic and exposure-history diversity represented was limited.

The sequence was obtained from a man under 40 in good health. Sequencing was performed on naive CD4+ T cells sorted from blood. Subset reported: CD45RA+ positively selected. The chain links TRBV18 to TRBJ2-3; 11 bases match TRBD2. The CDR3 loop is CASSPIAGGPADTQYF. The CDR3 nucleotides are TGTGCCAGCTCACCCATAGCGGGAGGGCCGGCAGATACGCAGTATTTT.